What follows are 4 T cell receptor beta chains derived from one specimen sequenced in a study of CD8 T cells in Susac syndrome (dated by TCRdb to about 2019). The library came from the immunoSEQ multiplex PCR assay. RNA was extracted with the RNeasy kit and roughly 0.5 to 1 ug was reverse transcribed using random hexamers. The public reads were quality trimmed at Q25 with fastp and then assembled into clones with MiXCR by TCRdb, keeping productive beta chains. A single entry per CDR3 protein holds the most common genes and DNA from its merged rows. Here the sample has approximately 190,000 distinct CDR3 sequences; roughly 95% occur a single time. The top ten clonotypes cover roughly 0.098% of the sample. The specimen sequenced was CD4+ T cells from PBMCs. The receptors were sampled from a human donor with Susac syndrome.

CDR3 sequence (DNA): TGTGCCAGCAGCTTGGAGGTGGGTTTGGACATTCAGTACTTC. Its translation is CASSLEVGLDIQYF. The genes are TRBV5-6 and TRBJ2-4, with no clear D. This CDR3 comprises 14 residues. Germline CDR1 reads SGHDT; CDR2 reads YYEEEE. With 0 bases removed from V and 8 bases from J, the gap between germline ends came to 12 bases.

In regard to this clonotype: One end of the junction is discordant with germline, which a read error may explain. The rearrangement uses TRBV4-2 and TRBJ1-5; 10 nucleotides match TRBD1. Germline CDR1 LGHNA, CDR2 YNFKEQ. The CDR3 covers 15 residues. This chain's CDR3 is CASSQQTGGKQPQHF. The CDR3 DNA follows: TGTGCCAGCAGCCAGCAGACAGGGGGCAAGCAGCCCCAGCATTTT.

V gene TRBV30 combines with J gene TRBJ1-6, with 8 bases lining up with TRBD1. Germline lookup yields CDR1 GTSNPN and CDR2 SVGIG (reference sequence). V gave up 1 base and J gave up 2 bases; unmatched junction bases: 10. The CDR3 loop spans 18 amino acids. The CDR3 coding sequence is TGTGCCTGGAGTGACACCGCCGGGACAGGAACCTATAATTCACCCCTCCACTTT. Residues: CAWSDTAGTGTYNSPLHF.

This chain uses TRBV27 with TRBJ2-3, with TRBD2 matching 10 bases. Trimming cost V 6 bases and J 2 bases; bases outside gene matches: 14. Germline CDR1 is MNHEY and CDR2 is SMNVEV (reference sequence). This CDR3 has 18 residues. The CDR3 sequence is CASSLTSGPRMNTDTQYF. The CDR3 nucleotides read TGTGCCAGCAGCCTGACTAGCGGGCCGCGGATGAACACAGATACGCAGTATTTT.